The rows below give T cell receptor beta chains drawn from one sample of a study of blood T cell repertoires in COVID-19. The method was immunoSEQ multiplex PCR; TCRdb's version includes in-frame clones alone and lacks a portion of them. The sample includes 260,000 or so clones, around 84% of them seen just once. Sequencing was carried out using PBMCs or T cells enriched from blood (not recorded which). The receptors were gathered from a man between 18 and 29 years old who had recovered from COVID-19. Each CDR3 is given with its conserved first and last residue. A D gene is named only where the DNA matches it firmly. The size field is filled for only some rows; it gives once, few, many or a size class.

NA,TRBJ1-1,TRBV9,NA,CASSVVPGSGEAFF,TGTGCCAGCAGCGTAGTGCCCGGGAGTGGTGAAGCTTTCTTT
TRBD1,TRBJ1-2,TRBV7-9,once,CASSPPGQGIYGYTF,TGTGCCAGCAGCCCCCCGGGACAGGGGATTTATGGCTACACCTTC
NA,TRBJ1-1,TRBV5-5,NA,CASSQDYRDWNTEAFF,TGTGCCAGCAGCCAAGACTATCGGGACTGGAACACTGAAGCTTTCTTT
TRBD2,TRBJ2-3,TRBV28,NA,CASRGSGTSTDTQYF,TGTGCCAGCAGGGGTAGCGGGACTTCCACAGATACGCAGTATTTT
NA,TRBJ2-1,TRBV7-2,NA,CASSILVGGTGEQFF,TGTGCCAGCAGCATCCTGGTGGGGGGTACGGGTGAGCAGTTCTTC
TRBD1,TRBJ1-1,TRBV4-2,NA,CASSQDRGSGTEAFF,TGTGCCAGCAGCCAAGACAGGGGGAGCGGCACTGAAGCTTTCTTT
TRBD2,TRBJ2-1,TRBV13,NA,CASSESSGRWYEQFF,TGTGCCAGCAGCGAGTCTAGCGGGAGGTGGTATGAGCAGTTCTTC
NA,TRBJ2-1,TRBV9,NA,CASSVGLHNEQFF,TGTGCCAGCAGCGTAGGACTCCACAATGAGCAGTTCTTC
TRBD1,TRBJ2-7,TRBV14,NA,CASSQETRDRAPLEQYF,TGTGCCAGCAGCCAAGAAACCCGGGACAGGGCCCCCTTAGAGCAGTACTTC
NA,TRBJ2-7,TRBV7-8,NA,CASSLAQGEQYF,TGTGCCAGCAGCTTAGCGCAGGGCGAGCAGTACTTC
TRBD1,TRBJ1-2,TRBV6-5,few,CASSTGTENYGYTF,TGTGCCAGCTCGACGGGGACAGAGAACTATGGCTACACCTTC
NA,TRBJ2-5,TRBV30,NA,CAWSGSVQETQYF,TGTGCCTGGAGTGGTTCTGTACAAGAGACCCAGTACTTC
TRBD2,TRBJ2-3,TRBV5-4,NA,CASSPTGTRGDTQYF,TGTGCCAGCAGCCCTACCGGGACTAGGGGGGATACGCAGTATTTT
TRBD1,TRBJ2-2,TRBV19,NA,CASSGVRQGWTGELFF,TGTGCCAGTAGTGGCGTCAGACAGGGGTGGACCGGGGAGCTGTTTTTT
TRBD2,TRBJ2-7,TRBV5-4,NA,CASSQRGKGYEQYF,TGTGCCAGCAGCCAGCGGGGGAAAGGCTACGAGCAGTACTTC
TRBD1,TRBJ1-1,TRBV2,NA,CASSEGVQGVSGAFF,TGTGCCAGCAGTGAAGGGGTGCAGGGGGTCTCGGGCGCTTTCTTT
TRBD1,TRBJ2-7,TRBV7-6,NA,CASTPGTGSYEQYF,TGTGCCAGCACCCCCGGGACAGGGTCCTACGAGCAGTACTTC
TRBD1,TRBJ2-3,TRBV24-1,once,CATREQGSDTQYF,TGTGCCACCAGGGAACAGGGGTCAGATACGCAGTATTTT
NA,TRBJ2-1,TRBV11-2,NA,CASSPLAPSSYNEQFF,TGTGCCAGCAGCCCTCTAGCGCCGAGCTCCTACAATGAGCAGTTCTTC
TRBD1,TRBJ2-1,TRBV5-1,NA,CASSLGGQINEQFF,TGCGCCAGCAGCTTGGGGGGACAGATCAATGAGCAGTTCTTC
TRBD2,TRBJ2-5,TRBV27,NA,CASRGGGRETQYF,TGTGCCAGCCGCGGCGGGGGGAGGGAGACCCAGTACTTC
NA,TRBJ1-2,TRBV6-1,NA,CASSEQGWDYGYTF,TGTGCCAGCAGTGAACAGGGTTGGGACTATGGCTACACCTTC
NA,TRBJ1-2,TRBV21-1,NA,CASSKSRGSRGYTF,TGTGCCAGCAGCAAAAGTCGAGGTTCGAGAGGCTACACCTTC
NA,TRBJ1-1,TRBV21-1,NA,CASSKEIVTEAFF,TGTGCCAGCAGCAAAGAAATAGTCACTGAAGCTTTCTTT
TRBD2,TRBJ2-1,TRBV3-1/TRBV3-2,NA,CASSQAGTSSNEQFF,TGTGCCAGCAGCCAAGCCGGGACTAGTTCCAATGAGCAGTTCTTC
NA,TRBJ2-7,TRBV12-3/TRBV12-4,NA,CASRKTHPPQYF,TGTGCCAGCAGGAAAACACACCCCCCGCAGTACTTC
NA,TRBJ2-1,TRBV13,NA,CASSLAQGAAGEQFF,TGTGCCAGCAGCTTAGCACAGGGCGCCGCAGGTGAGCAGTTCTTC
NA,TRBJ1-2,TRBV9,once,CASSPFSQGSDYGYTF,TGTGCCAGCAGCCCCTTTTCACAGGGATCAGACTATGGCTACACCTTC
NA,TRBJ1-2,TRBV28,NA,CASSPGQFNYGYTF,TGTGCCAGCAGCCCCGGACAGTTTAACTATGGCTACACCTTC
NA,TRBJ2-7,TRBV18,NA,CASSPRMVSSGEQYF,TGTGCCAGCTCACCACGGATGGTTTCCTCGGGGGAGCAGTACTTC
TRBD1,TRBJ2-2,TRBV3-1/TRBV3-2,NA,CASRRTGTGELFF,TGTGCCAGCAGGCGGACAGGCACCGGGGAGCTGTTTTTT
NA,TRBJ2-1,TRBV19,NA,CASRLRPYNEQFF,TGTGCCAGTAGATTGCGGCCCTACAATGAGCAGTTCTTC
TRBD1,TRBJ1-1,TRBV28,few,CASSFGGQGNTEAFF,TGTGCCAGCAGTTTTGGCGGACAGGGGAACACTGAAGCTTTCTTT
TRBD1,TRBJ1-2,TRBV7-2,once,CASSRDSEDYGYTF,TGTGCCAGCAGCCGGGACAGTGAAGATTATGGCTACACCTTC
TRBD2,TRBJ2-3,TRBV10-3,NA,CAISESLAGSTDTQYF,TGTGCCATCAGTGAGTCACTAGCGGGAAGCACAGATACGCAGTATTTT
NA,TRBJ2-2,TRBV4-1,NA,CASSQWGEGNTGELFF,TGCGCCAGCAGCCAATGGGGAGAAGGGAACACCGGGGAGCTGTTTTTT
NA,TRBJ1-5,TRBV19,NA,CASSPMGAEQPQHF,TGTGCCAGTAGCCCGATGGGCGCTGAACAGCCCCAGCATTTT
NA,TRBJ1-1,TRBV30,NA,CAWSEGDYTEAFF,TGTGCCTGGAGTGAAGGGGACTACACTGAAGCTTTCTTT
NA,TRBJ2-3,TRBV28,NA,CASSFAPGRAVDTQYF,TGTGCCAGCAGTTTCGCACCAGGACGAGCGGTAGATACGCAGTATTTT
TRBD2,TRBJ2-5,TRBV6-9,NA,CASSSGLDHLETQYF,TGTGCCAGCAGTTCGGGACTAGATCATCTGGAGACCCAGTACTTC
NA,TRBJ1-2,TRBV29-1,NA,CSVEWGREDVNGYTF,TGCAGCGTTGAATGGGGGAGGGAAGATGTCAATGGCTACACCTTC
TRBD1,TRBJ1-3,TRBV6-4,NA,CASSDPGQAEKPPPGNTIYF,TGTGCCAGCAGTGATCCCGGACAGGCCGAGAAACCTCCACCCGGAAACACCATATATTTT
NA,TRBJ1-1,TRBV7-2,NA,CASSLFMAVAFF,TGTGCCAGCAGCTTATTTATGGCTGTTGCTTTCTTT
TRBD2,TRBJ2-1,TRBV10-3,once,CAISPTSVGEQFF,TGTGCCATCAGCCCGACTAGCGTGGGTGAGCAGTTCTTC
NA,TRBJ1-1,TRBV29-1,NA,CSVALLGGDTEAFF,TGCAGCGTTGCCCTGTTAGGGGGGGACACTGAAGCTTTCTTT
TRBD1,TRBJ2-2,TRBV5-1,NA,CASGGQGTGELFF,TGCGCCAGCGGGGGACAGGGGACCGGGGAGCTGTTTTTT
NA,TRBJ1-2,TRBV29-1,NA,CSVYRTAYGYTF,TGCAGCGTTTACCGGACAGCCTATGGCTACACCTTC
NA,TRBJ1-2,TRBV14,NA,CASSPQDSYGYTF,TGTGCCAGCAGCCCGCAGGACAGCTATGGCTACACCTTC
NA,TRBJ2-4,TRBV5-1,NA,CASSLGGGTGIQYF,TGCGCCAGCAGCTTAGGAGGGGGCACGGGCATTCAGTACTTC
TRBD1,TRBJ2-7,TRBV5-4,NA,CASSLPGQASYEQYF,TGTGCCAGCAGCCTACCGGGACAGGCCTCCTACGAGCAGTACTTC
NA,TRBJ2-1,TRBV11-2,NA,CASSFSLAPSYEQFF,TGTGCCAGCAGCTTTTCGCTAGCTCCAAGCTATGAGCAGTTCTTC
NA,TRBJ1-1,TRBV30,NA,CAWSVIGEMNTEAFF,TGTGCCTGGAGTGTAATCGGGGAAATGAACACTGAAGCTTTCTTT
TRBD1,TRBJ2-7,TRBV5-1,NA,CASSWGTGLYEQYF,TGCGCCAGCAGCTGGGGGACAGGCCTCTACGAGCAGTACTTC
TRBD1,TRBJ1-3,TRBV5-6,NA,CASSPRGPGNTIYF,TGTGCCAGCAGCCCGAGGGGGCCTGGAAACACCATATATTTT
NA,TRBJ1-1,TRBV5-1,NA,CASRIDMVRNTEAFF,TGCGCCAGCAGGATTGACATGGTTCGGAACACTGAAGCTTTCTTT
NA,TRBJ2-5,TRBV7-9,NA,CASSPRPGGTEETQYF,TGTGCCAGCAGCCCCCGGCCTGGCGGGACCGAAGAGACCCAGTACTTC
NA,TRBJ1-1,TRBV6-5,NA,CASSSRLNTEAFF,TGTGCCAGCAGTTCCAGGCTGAACACTGAAGCTTTCTTT